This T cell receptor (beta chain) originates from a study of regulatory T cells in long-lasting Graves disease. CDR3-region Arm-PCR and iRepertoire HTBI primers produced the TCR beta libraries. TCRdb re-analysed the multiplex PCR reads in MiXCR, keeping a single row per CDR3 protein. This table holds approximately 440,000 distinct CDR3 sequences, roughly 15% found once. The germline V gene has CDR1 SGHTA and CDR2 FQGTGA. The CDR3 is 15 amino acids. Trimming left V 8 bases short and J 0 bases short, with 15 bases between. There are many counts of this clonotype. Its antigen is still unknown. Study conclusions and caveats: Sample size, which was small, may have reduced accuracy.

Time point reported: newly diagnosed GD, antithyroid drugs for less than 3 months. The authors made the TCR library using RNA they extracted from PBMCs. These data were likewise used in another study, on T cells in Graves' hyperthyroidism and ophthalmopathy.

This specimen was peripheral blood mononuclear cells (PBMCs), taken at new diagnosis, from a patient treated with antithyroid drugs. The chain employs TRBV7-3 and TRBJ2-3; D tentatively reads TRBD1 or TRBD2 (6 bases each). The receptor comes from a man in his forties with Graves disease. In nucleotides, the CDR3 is TGTGCCAGCCGCCGCGGAGGGGGTAGCACAGATACGCAGTATTTT. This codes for CASRRGGGSTDTQYF. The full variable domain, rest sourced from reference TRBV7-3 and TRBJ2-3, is GAGVSQTPSNKVTEKGKYVELRCDPISGHTALYWYRQSLGQGPEFLIYFQGTGAADDSGLPNDRFFAVRPEGSVSTLKIQRTERGDSAVYLCASRRGGGSTDTQYFGPGTRLTVL.